This passage covers 15 T cell receptor beta chains from one sample sequenced in a study of identifying expanded T cells in peripheral blood. Sequencing was performed with immunoSEQ multiplex PCR; in TCRdb, only in-frame clones are kept and a portion is missing. This sample has some 120,000 clones, with more than 80% found just once. The source material was blood. These receptors all come from a person aged 18 to 75 in good health.

This chain connects TRBV6-5 to TRBJ1-6; 8 bases align to TRBD1. Trimming at V came to 2 bases and at J to 10 bases, leaving 4 bases not matched to a gene. This CDR3 contains 14 residues. Germline V gene data show CDR1 as MNHEY and CDR2 as SVGAGI. CDR3 bases: TGTGCCAGCAGTTACAGGACAGGGTACTCACCCCTCCACTTT. This encodes CASSYRTGYSPLHF.

This chain connects TRBV5-6 to TRBJ1-2; no definite D call. The CDR3 is 13 residues long. Germline V gene sequence: CDR1 SGHDT, CDR2 YYEEEE. Deletions cut 0 bases from V and 7 bases from J, with 10 bases between. The CDR3 sequence is CASSLGGVTGYTF. DNA for the CDR3: TGTGCCAGCAGCTTGGGCGGTGTGACTGGCTACACCTTC.

The chain is built from TRBV5-1 and TRBJ2-5; D is perhaps TRBD2 (6 bases). The V gene's germline CDR1 is SGHRS and CDR2 YFSETQ. Trimming removed 4 bases from V and 2 bases from J, with 18 bases in between. The CDR3 consists of 16 residues. This CDR3 is CASSPGLGGSQETQYF. The CDR3 nucleotides read TGCGCCAGCAGCCCCGGCCTCGGGGGTTCACAAGAGACCCAGTACTTC.

This chain connects TRBV6-5 to TRBJ1-1, with a tentative D call TRBD1 (6 bases). Germline loops: CDR1 MNHEY, CDR2 SVGAGI. Between the trimmed V and J ends, which lost 7 bases and 1 base, there was a span of 16 bases. The CDR3 is 15 amino acids. The DNA for the CDR3 is TGTGCCAGCACCCAGTGGGGGGGCGAGAACACTGAAGCTTTCTTT. This translates into CASTQWGGENTEAFF.

This chain links TRBV29-1 with TRBJ1-1, with D unclear. V lost 6 bases to trimming and J lost 0 bases, with 11 bases between them. The CDR3 spans 13 residues. CDR1 and CDR2 from the germline V gene are SQVTM and ANQGSEA. The CDR3 DNA is TGCAGCGTCTCCGGTACAGTGAACACTGAAGCTTTCTTT. Translating gives CSVSGTVNTEAFF.

V usage is TRBV6-5 and J usage is TRBJ1-2; no clear D gene. The CDR3 has 13 amino acids. With 5 bases removed from V and 9 bases from J, the gap between germline ends came to 16 bases. CDR1 and CDR2 (germline): MNHEY, SVGAGI. CDR3 amino acids: CASSTSKVMSYTF. The CDR3 region has the DNA TGTGCCAGCAGTACCTCCAAGGTTATGAGCTACACCTTC.

This clone was detected a few times. The rearrangement joins TRBV7-8 to TRBJ1-6; D perhaps matches TRBD1 (5 bases). The CDR3 consists of 17 residues. Looked up from germline, CDR1 is SGHVS and CDR2 is FQNEAQ. V dropped 2 bases and J dropped 7 bases, with 18 bases sitting between them. The CDR3 DNA sequence: TGTGCCAGCAGCTTATTCCTTGGGGTCGAGGGGAATTCACCCCTCCACTTT. Its protein is CASSLFLGVEGNSPLHF.

In its sample, this clone was seen once. This sequence joins TRBV2 and TRBJ2-1; D may be TRBD1 or TRBD2 (5 bases each). The CDR3 has 15 amino acids. V lost 3 bases to trimming and J lost 6 bases, with 15 bases between them. Germline CDR1 and CDR2: SNHLY and FYNNEI. The CDR3 protein is CASSDLGLGTNEQFF. CDR3 DNA: TGTGCCAGCAGTGATTTAGGCTTAGGGACCAATGAGCAGTTCTTC.

V gene TRBV7-9 combines with J gene TRBJ1-3; D is unclear. CDR3 length: 14 amino acids. Germline CDR1 and CDR2: SEHNR and FQNEAQ (reference sequence). The ends were cut back, 1 base at V and 1 base at J, with 5 bases in the middle. The CDR3 DNA follows: TGTGCCAGCAGCTTAGATGCGTCTGGAAACACCATATATTTT. Translation gives CASSLDASGNTIYF.

The chain employs TRBV19 and TRBJ2-1; TRBD1 aligns across 8 bases. The CDR3 has 15 amino acids. From germline, CDR1 is LNHDA and CDR2 SQIVND (reference sequence). Trimming at V came to 6 bases and at J to 2 bases, leaving 6 bases not matched to a gene. CDR3 loop: CASRETGATYNEQFF. CDR3 DNA: TGTGCCAGTAGGGAGACAGGGGCAACCTACAATGAGCAGTTCTTC.

This clone was seen just once. The chain has TRBV7-2 and TRBJ2-3; D is uncertain. The CDR3 contains 13 residues. Germline V gene data show CDR1 as SGHTA and CDR2 as FQGNSA. Trimming cost V 1 base and J 2 bases, with 4 bases left between them. DNA for the CDR3: TGTGCCAGCAGCTTAGATTTCACAGATACGCAGTATTTT. Residues: CASSLDFTDTQYF.

This chain links TRBV30 with TRBJ2-7; D remains ambiguous. CDR3 length equals 11 residues. CDR1 is GTSNPN, CDR2 SVGIG, per germline (reference sequence). V was cut by 2 bases and J by 2 bases, with 4 bases left in between. Here the CDR3 DNA reads TGTGCCTGGAGTTTTACCTACGAGCAGTACTTC. As protein: CAWSFTYEQYF.

On this clone itself: Distinct nucleotide sequences in the sample also encode this CDR3. The rearrangement uses TRBV7-9 and TRBJ1-1; D not certain. The CDR3 has 9 residues. Trimming removed 4 bases from V and 8 bases from J, with 2 bases in between. Looked up from germline, CDR1 is SEHNR and CDR2 is FQNEAQ (reference sequence). CDR3 coding DNA: TGTGCCAGCAGCTCCGAAGCTTTCTTT. It is translated as CASSSEAFF.

Regarding this clone: This same CDR3 is encoded by further DNA sequences in the sample. The rearrangement links TRBV7-9 to TRBJ1-3; D unclear. CDR1 is SEHNR and CDR2 is FQNEAQ in the germline V gene (reference sequence). The CDR3 contains 11 residues. Trimming removed 3 bases at V and 4 bases at J, with 1 base between. The CDR3 spells CASSFGNTIYF. The CDR3 DNA reads TGTGCCAGCAGCTTCGGAAACACCATATATTTT.

The chain carries TRBV19 and TRBJ1-1; 7 bases match TRBD1. Germline CDR1 and CDR2: LNHDA and SQIVND (reference sequence). V was pared by 6 bases and J by 1 base, with 8 bases of the junction left unmatched. The CDR3 covers 15 residues. The CDR3 nucleotides are TGTGCCAGTAGCCTGCGGGACAGAAGGAACACTGAAGCTTTCTTT. As protein: CASSLRDRRNTEAFF.